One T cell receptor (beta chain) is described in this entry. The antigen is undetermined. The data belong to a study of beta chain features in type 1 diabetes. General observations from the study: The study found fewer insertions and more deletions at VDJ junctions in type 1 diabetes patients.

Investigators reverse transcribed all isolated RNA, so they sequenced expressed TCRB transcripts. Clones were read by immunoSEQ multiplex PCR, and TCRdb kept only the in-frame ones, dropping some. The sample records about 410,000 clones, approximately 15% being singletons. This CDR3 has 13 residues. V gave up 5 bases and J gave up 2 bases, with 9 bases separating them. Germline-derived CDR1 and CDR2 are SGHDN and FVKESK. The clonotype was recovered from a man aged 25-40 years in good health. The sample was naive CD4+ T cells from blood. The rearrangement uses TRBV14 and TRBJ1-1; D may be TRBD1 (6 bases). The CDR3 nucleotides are TGTGCCAGCAGCTGGGACATCAACACTGAAGCTTTCTTT. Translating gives CASSWDINTEAFF.